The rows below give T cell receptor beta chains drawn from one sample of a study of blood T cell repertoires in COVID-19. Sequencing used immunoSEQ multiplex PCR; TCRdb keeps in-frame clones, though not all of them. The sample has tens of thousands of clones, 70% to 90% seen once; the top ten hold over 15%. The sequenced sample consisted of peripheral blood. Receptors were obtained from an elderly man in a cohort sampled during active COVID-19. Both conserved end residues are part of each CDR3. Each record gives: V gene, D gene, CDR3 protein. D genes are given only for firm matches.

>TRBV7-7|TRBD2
CASSSTSGRTNTGELFF
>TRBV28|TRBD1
CASRRQGGNYGYTF
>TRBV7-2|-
CASSMGQRDEQFF
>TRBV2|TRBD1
CASSEGQGVKNEQFF
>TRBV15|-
CATEGVTGELFF
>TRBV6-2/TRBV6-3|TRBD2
CASSYGGAGGSETQYF
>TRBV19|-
CASKNLDRNTGELFF
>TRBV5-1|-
CASSLNEPGLVGYTF
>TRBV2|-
CASSEGALGGNTIYF
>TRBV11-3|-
CASSLRGNYEQYF
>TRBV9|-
CASSPGTLYGYTF
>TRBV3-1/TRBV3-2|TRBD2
CASSLSGGDNEQFF
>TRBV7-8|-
CASSLVPSTPGNTIYF
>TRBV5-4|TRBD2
CASSRGGVPDTQYF
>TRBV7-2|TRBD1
CASSPGQGYGYTF
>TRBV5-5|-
CASSSLQGNTIYF
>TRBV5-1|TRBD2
CASSSEGGGADTQYF
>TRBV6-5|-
CASSLGLPYTEAFF
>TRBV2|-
CASSGTGLSYEQYF
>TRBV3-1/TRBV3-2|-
CASSQPRETQYF
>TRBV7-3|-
CASSLRAGELFF
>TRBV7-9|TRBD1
CASSLGGTGSQPQHF
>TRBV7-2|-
CASSLDGGVNQPQHF
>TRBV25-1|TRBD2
CASGPLSGGGETQYF
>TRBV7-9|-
CASSLGQTVYGYTF
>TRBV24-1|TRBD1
CASGTGGAETQYF
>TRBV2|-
CASSDLAGLELFF
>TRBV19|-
CASSIGGDSPLHF
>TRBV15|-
CATSRPQVDYGYTF
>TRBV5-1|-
CASKWGGSGKQYF
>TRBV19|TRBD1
CASTYPGQGNGYTF
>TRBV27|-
CASSLATADSNEQFF
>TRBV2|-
CASSGDRGSGNTIYF
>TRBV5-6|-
CASNSGGLTNEKLFF
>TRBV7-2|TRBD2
CASSVGTSGGADTQYF
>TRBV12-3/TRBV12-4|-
CASRPSGADTQYF
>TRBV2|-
CASSVEGGTGELFF
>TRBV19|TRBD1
CASSEGQAGNQPQHF
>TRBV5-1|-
CARRGGPSGNTIYF
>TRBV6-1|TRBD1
CASSEWGQANEQFF
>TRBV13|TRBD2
CASSSARRSGTSGVSQNIQYF
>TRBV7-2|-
CASSLERKSSGNTIYF
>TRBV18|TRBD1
CASSPPAGGPYGYTF
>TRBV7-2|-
CASSFGVQTRQQYF
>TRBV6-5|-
CASSILAPTGELFF
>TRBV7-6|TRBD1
CASSLGQGLSNQPQHF
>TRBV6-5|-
CASRLNEQYF
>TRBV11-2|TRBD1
CASSLLGTVTGELFF
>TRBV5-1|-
CASSGTGGNTEAFF
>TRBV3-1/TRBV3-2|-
CASSQDFRLPSTDTQYF
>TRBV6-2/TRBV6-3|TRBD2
CASSLTSGGYNEQFF
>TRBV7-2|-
CASSPNQRQPQHF
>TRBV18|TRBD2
CASSSGLGPGELFF
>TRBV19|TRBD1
CASSSHGTGDQPQHF
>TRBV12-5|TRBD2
CASGSSGTDTQYF
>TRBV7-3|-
CASSFSGGNEQFF
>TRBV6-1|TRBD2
CASSGTLAGDSTDTQYF
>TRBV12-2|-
CASRAPYISGRGDNEQFF
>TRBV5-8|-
CASSPGGSGVPREQFF